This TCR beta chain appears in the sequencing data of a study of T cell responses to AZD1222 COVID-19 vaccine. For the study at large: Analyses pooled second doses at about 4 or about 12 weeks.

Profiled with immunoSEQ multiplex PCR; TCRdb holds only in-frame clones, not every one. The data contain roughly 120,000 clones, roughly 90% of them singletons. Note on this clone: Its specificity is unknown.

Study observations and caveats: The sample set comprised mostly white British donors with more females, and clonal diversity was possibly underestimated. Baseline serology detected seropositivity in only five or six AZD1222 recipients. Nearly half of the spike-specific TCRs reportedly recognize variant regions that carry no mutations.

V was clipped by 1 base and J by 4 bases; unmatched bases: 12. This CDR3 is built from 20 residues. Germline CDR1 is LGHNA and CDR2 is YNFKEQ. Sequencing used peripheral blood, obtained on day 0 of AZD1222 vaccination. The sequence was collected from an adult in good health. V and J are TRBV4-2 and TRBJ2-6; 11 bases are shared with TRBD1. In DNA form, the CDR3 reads TGTGCCAGCAGCCAAGCAGATCTCGGACAGGGGGCGCGAGGGGCCAACGTCCTGACTTTC. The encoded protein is CASSQADLGQGARGANVLTF.